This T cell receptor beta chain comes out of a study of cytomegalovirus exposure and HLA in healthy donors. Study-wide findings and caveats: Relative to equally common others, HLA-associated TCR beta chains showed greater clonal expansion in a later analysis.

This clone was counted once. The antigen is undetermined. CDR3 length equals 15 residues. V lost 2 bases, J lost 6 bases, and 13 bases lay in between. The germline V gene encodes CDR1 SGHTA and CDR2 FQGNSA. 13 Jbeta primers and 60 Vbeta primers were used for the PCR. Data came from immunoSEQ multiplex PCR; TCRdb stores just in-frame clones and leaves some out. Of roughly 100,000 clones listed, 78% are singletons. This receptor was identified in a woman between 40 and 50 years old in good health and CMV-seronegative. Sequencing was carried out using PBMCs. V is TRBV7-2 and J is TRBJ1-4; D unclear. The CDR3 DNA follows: TGTGCCAGCAGCTTAAGGGTCGGGATGGATGAAAAACTGTTTTTT. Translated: CASSLRVGMDEKLFF.